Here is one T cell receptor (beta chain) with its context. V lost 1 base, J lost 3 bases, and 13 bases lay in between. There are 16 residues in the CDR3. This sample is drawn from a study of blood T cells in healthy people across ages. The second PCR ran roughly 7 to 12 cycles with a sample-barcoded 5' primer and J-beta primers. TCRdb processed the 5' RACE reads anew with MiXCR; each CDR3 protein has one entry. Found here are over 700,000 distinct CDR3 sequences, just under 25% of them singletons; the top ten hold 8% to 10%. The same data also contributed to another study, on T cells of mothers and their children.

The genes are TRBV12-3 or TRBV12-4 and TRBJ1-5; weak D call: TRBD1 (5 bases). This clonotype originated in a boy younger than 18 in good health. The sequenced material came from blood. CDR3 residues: CASSLGLTGVNQPQHF. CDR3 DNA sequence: TGTGCCAGCAGTTTAGGCCTGACGGGGGTCAATCAGCCCCAGCATTTT.